The T cell receptor beta chain described here comes from a study of T cell repertoires in ileal Crohn's disease. Study overall: Operated complications were stricturing disease (approximately 61%) and penetrating disease (approximately 39%). From the resection specimen's proximal margin, biopsies were taken as MI. About half received postoperative treatment, about a dozen with thiopurines and 15 to 20 anti-TNF. Study-level results: Mucosal expansions were suggested to be mainly CD8 T cells.

Clones were read by immunoSEQ multiplex PCR, and TCRdb kept only the in-frame ones, dropping some. Here the sample spans about 7,200 clones, roughly 80% being singletons. This clone is termed medium-sized. Its specificity is not known. The trim removed 5 bases at V and 2 bases at J, leaving 6 bases unmatched. This CDR3 comprises 15 residues. Germline CDR1 is MDHEN and CDR2 is SYDVKM. Stated time point: proximal margin of the surgical specimen (macroscopically non-inflamed). Sequenced: ileal tissue. The source of this sequence is an adult with Crohn's disease. The chain links TRBV28 to TRBJ1-2, with TRBD1 identical over 9 bases. DNA of the CDR3: TGTGCCAGCAGTGTACAGGGGGCATCGAACTATGGCTACACCTTC. It encodes CASSVQGASNYGYTF.